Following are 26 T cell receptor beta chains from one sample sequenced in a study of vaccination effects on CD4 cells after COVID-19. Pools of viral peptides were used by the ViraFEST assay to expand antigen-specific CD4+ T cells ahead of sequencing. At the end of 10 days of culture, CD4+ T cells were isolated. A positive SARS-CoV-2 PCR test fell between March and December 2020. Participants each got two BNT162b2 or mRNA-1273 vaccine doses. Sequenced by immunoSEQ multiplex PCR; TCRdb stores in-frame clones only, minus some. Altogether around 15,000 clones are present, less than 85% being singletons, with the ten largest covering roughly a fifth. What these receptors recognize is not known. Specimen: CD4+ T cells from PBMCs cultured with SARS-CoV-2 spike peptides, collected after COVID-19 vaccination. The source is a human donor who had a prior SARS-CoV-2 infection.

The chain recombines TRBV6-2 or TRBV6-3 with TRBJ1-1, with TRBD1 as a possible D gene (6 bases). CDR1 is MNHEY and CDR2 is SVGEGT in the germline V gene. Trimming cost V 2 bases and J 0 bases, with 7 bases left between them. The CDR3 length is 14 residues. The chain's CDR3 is CASSYTGLNTEAFF. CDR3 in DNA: TGTGCCAGCAGTTACACAGGGCTGAACACTGAAGCTTTCTTT.

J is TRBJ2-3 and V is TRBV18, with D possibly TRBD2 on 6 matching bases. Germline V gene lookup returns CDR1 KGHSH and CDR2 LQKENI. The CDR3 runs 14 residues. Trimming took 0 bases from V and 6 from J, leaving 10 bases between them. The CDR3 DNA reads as TGTGCCAGCTCACCACCATCGGGAGTGGATACGCAGTATTTT. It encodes CASSPPSGVDTQYF.

Here the CDR3 DNA reads TGTGCCAGTAGACGGGACAGGGGGGTCACTGAAGCTTTCTTT. Translating gives CASRRDRGVTEAFF. The chain links TRBV19 to TRBJ1-1, with 11 bases identical to TRBD1. CDR3 length: 14 residues. Per germline, CDR1 LNHDA and CDR2 SQIVND (reference sequence). Losses at the gene ends were 6 bases for V and 4 bases for J; bases not matched to a gene: 4.

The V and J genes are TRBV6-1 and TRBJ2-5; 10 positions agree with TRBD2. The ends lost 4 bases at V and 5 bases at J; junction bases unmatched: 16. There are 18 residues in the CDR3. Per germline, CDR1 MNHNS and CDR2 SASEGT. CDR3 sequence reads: CASSGWGTSVLRGETQYF. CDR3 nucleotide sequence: TGTGCCAGCAGTGGGTGGGGGACTAGCGTCCTAAGGGGGGAGACCCAGTACTTC.

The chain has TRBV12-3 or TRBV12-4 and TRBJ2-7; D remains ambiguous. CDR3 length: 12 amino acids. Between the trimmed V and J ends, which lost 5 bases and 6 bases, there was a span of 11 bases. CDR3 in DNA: TGTGCCAGCAGTCTCGTAGCCCGCGAGCAGTACTTC. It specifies CASSLVAREQYF.

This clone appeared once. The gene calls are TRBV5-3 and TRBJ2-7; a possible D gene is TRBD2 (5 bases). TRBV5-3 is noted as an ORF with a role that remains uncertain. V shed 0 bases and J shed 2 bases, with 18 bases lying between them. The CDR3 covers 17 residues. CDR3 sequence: CARSLVLGDAFTYEQYF. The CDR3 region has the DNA TGTGCCAGAAGCTTGGTCTTGGGAGACGCCTTCACCTACGAGCAGTACTTC.

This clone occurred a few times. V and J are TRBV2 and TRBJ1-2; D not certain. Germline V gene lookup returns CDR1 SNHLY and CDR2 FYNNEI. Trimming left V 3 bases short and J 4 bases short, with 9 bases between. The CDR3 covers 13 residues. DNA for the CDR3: TGTGCCAGCAGTGACAGCGCCGGCTATGGCTACACCTTC. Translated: CASSDSAGYGYTF.

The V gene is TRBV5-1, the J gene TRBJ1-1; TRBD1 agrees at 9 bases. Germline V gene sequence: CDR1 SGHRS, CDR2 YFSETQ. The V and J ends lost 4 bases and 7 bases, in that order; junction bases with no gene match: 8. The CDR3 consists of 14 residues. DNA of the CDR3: TGCGCCAGCAGCCTCGAGGGACAGGGTGTTGAAGCTTTCTTT. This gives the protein CASSLEGQGVEAFF. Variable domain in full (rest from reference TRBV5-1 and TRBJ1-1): KAGVTQTPRYLIKTRGQQVTLSCSPISGHRSVSWYQQTPGQGLQFLFEYFSETQRNKGNFPGRFSGRQFSNSRSEMNVSTLELGDSALYLCASSLEGQGVEAFFGQGTRLTVV.

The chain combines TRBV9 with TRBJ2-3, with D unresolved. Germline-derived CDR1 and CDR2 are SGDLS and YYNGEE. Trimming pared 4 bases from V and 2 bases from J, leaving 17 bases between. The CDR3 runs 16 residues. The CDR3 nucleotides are TGTGCCAGCAGCCTAACCCCCAGCGAGAACACAGATACGCAGTATTTT. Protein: CASSLTPSENTDTQYF. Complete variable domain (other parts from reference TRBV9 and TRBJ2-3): DSGVTQTPKHLITATGQRVTLRCSPRSGDLSVYWYQQSLDQGLQFLIQYYNGEERAKGNILERFSAQQFPDLHSELNLSSLELGDSALYFCASSLTPSENTDTQYFGPGTRLTVL.

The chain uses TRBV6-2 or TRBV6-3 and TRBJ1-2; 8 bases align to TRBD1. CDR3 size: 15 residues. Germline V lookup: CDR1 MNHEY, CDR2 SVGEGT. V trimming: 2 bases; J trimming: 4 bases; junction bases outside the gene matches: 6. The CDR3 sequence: CASSYPGQGRYGYTF. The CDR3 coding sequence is TGTGCCAGCAGTTACCCTGGACAGGGCCGCTATGGCTACACCTTC.

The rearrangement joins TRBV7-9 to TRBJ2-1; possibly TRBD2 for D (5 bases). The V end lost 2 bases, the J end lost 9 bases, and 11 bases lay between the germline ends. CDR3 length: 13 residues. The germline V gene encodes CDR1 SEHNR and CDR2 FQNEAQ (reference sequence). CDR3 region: CASSLPSSSEQFF. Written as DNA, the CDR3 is TGTGCCAGCAGCTTACCCTCTAGCAGTGAGCAGTTCTTC.

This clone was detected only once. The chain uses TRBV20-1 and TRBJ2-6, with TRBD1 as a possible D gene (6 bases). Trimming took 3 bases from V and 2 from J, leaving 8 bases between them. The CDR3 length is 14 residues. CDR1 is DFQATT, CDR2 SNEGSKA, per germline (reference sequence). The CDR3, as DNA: TGCAGTGCTAGTGAGGGGGCTGGGGCCAACGTCCTGACTTTC. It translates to CSASEGAGANVLTF.

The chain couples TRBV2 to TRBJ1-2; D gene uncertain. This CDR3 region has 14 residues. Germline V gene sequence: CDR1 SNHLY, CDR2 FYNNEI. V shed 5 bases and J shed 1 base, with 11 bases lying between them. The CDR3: CASSFRTINYGYTF. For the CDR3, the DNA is TGTGCCAGCAGTTTCAGGACCATTAACTATGGCTACACCTTC.

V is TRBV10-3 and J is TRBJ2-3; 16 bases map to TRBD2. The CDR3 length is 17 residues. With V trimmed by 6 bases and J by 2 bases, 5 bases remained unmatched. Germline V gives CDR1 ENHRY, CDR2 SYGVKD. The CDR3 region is CAIRSGTSGRATDTQYF. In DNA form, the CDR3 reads TGTGCCATCAGATCTGGGACTAGCGGGAGGGCCACAGATACGCAGTATTTT.

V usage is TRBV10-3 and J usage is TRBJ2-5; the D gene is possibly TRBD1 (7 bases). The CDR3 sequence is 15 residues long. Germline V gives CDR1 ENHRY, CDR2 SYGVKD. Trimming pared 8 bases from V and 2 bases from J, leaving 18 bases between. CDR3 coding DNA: TGTGCCATCGGGCGCCTGGCAGGGGGGCAAGAGACCCAGTACTTC. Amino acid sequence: CAIGRLAGGQETQYF.

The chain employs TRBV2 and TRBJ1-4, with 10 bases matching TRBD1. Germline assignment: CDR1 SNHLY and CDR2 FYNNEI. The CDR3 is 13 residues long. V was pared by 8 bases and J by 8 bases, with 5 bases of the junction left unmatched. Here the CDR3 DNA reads TGTGCCAGCCTCCGGGACAGGGGAGAAAAACTGTTTTTT. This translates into CASLRDRGEKLFF.

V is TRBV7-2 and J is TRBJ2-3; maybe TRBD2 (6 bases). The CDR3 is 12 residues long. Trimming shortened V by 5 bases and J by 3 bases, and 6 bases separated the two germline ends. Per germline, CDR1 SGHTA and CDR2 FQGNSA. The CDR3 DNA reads TGTGCCAGCAGCCGGGGGACAGATACGCAGTATTTT. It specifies CASSRGTDTQYF.

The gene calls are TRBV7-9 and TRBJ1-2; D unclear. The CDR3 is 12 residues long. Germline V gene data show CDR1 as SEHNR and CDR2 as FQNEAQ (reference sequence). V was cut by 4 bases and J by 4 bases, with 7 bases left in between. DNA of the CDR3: TGTGCCAGCAGCTCCGACGGCTATGGCTACACCTTC. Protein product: CASSSDGYGYTF.

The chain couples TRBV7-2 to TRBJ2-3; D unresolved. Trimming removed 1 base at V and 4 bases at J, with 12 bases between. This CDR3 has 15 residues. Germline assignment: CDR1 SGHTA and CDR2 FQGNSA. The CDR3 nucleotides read TGTGCCAGCAGCTTAGGGTGGGTAGGATCAGATACGCAGTATTTT. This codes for CASSLGWVGSDTQYF.

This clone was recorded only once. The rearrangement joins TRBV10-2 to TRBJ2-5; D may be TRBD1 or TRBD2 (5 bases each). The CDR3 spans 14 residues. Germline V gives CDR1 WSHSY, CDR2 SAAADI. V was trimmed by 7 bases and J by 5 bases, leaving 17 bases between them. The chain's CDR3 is CASTGGNLLETQYF. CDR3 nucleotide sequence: TGCGCCAGCACTGGGGGTAATCTCCTCGAGACCCAGTACTTC.

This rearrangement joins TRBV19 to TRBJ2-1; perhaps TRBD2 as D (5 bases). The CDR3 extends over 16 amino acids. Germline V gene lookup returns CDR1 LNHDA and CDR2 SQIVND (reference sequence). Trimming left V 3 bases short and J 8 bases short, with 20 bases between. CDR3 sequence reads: CASSIEGLASRHEQFF. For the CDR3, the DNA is TGTGCCAGTAGTATTGAGGGTTTAGCGAGCAGGCATGAGCAGTTCTTC. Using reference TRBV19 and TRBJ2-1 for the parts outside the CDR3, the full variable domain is DGGITQSPKYLFRKEGQNVTLSCEQNLNHDAMYWYRQDPGQGLRLIYYSQIVNDFQKGDIAEGYSVSREKKESFPLTVTSAQKNPTAFYLCASSIEGLASRHEQFFGPGTRLTVL.

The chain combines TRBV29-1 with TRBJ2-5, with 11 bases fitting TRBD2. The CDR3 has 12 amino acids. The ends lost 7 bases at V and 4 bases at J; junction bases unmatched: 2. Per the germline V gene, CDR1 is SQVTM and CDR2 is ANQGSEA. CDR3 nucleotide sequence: TGCAGCGGGCTAGCGGGAGGAGAGACCCAGTACTTC. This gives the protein CSGLAGGETQYF.

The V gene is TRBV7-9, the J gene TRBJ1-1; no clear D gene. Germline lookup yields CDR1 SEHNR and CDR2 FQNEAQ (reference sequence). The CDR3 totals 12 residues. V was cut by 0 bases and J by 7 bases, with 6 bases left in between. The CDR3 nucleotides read TGTGCCAGCAGCTTAGCCGCTCGTGAAGCTTTCTTT. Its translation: CASSLAAREAFF.

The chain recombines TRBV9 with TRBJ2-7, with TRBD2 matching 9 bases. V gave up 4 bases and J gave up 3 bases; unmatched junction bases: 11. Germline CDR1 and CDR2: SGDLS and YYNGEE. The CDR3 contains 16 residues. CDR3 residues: CASSSHSGTSLYEQYF. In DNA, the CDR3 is TGTGCCAGCAGCTCCCACTCCGGGACTAGCCTCTACGAGCAGTACTTC.

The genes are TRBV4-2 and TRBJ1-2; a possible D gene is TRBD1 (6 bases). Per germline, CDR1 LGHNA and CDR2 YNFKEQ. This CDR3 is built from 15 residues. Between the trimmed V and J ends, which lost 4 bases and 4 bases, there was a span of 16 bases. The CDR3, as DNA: TGTGCCAGCAGCCCCGCCTGGGGCAGGGGCTATGGCTACACCTTC. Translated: CASSPAWGRGYGYTF.

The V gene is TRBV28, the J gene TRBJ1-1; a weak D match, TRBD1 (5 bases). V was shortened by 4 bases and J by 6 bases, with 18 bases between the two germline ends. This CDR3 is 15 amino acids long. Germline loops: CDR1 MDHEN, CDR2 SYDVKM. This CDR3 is CASSWGAGGFSEAFF. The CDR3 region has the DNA TGTGCCAGCAGTTGGGGTGCGGGGGGGTTCTCTGAAGCTTTCTTT.